A selection of T cell receptor beta chains follows, all from one sample in a study of human T cells and chemical hapten exposure. MiXCR, run by TCRdb on the RACE reads, gives a single entry per CDR3 protein. The table records nearly 350,000 distinct CDR3 sequences, about 7% of them present only once. The source was whole blood, collected in connection with sensitization to the hapten diphenylcyclopropenone (DPC). These TCRs come from a young woman with alopecia areata. Some clones in this sample may be carry-over from other donors' samples. The CDR3 runs from the conserved cysteine through the conserved F or W. Clone sizes are given selectively: once, few, many, or a class where the clone is expanded.

len | j_gene | v_gene | abundance | CDR3aa
17 | TRBJ2-6 | TRBV9 | many | CASRQEGGYSGANVLTF
14 | TRBJ2-5 | TRBV5-1 | many | CASSLRASEETQYF
14 | TRBJ2-7 | TRBV4-3 | - | CASSQERGQYEQYF
13 | TRBJ2-5 | TRBV28 | - | CASSLFGIETQYF
14 | TRBJ1-3 | TRBV7-2 | many | CASRQGTAGNTIYF
13 | TRBJ2-1 | TRBV25-1 | - | CASRESGGNEQFF
12 | TRBJ2-1 | TRBV12-3/TRBV12-4 | - | CASQTGGDEQFF
17 | TRBJ2-3 | TRBV7-9 | few | CASSPVDLQEGTDTQYF
14 | TRBJ2-1 | TRBV7-2 | few | CASRLAGGSNEQFF
13 | TRBJ2-2 | TRBV7-9 | few | CASSLMGTGELFF
15 | TRBJ2-3 | TRBV5-6 | - | CASKLTSGVADTQYF
18 | TRBJ2-2 | TRBV4-1 | many | CASSHRLAGFANTGELFF
12 | TRBJ1-1 | TRBV28 | once | CASSFRQPEAFF
15 | TRBJ1-1 | TRBV7-2 | few | CASSLGTTGDTEAFF
11 | TRBJ2-7 | TRBV27 | many | CASSLYGVQYF
15 | TRBJ2-3 | TRBV20-1 | many | CSAWTSGKSTDTQYF
12 | TRBJ1-5 | TRBV12-3/TRBV12-4 | many | CASSEQGWPQHF
14 | TRBJ1-2 | TRBV9 | - | CASGRDAGNYGYTF
14 | TRBJ1-6 | TRBV5-4 | few | CASNRGGQDSPLHF
15 | TRBJ2-3 | TRBV7-3 | - | CASSQPGQGTDTQYF
13 | TRBJ1-4 | TRBV3-1 | - | CASSQVEDEKLFF
13 | TRBJ2-1 | TRBV4-1 | few | CASSHTGYNEQFF
15 | TRBJ1-3 | TRBV18 | - | CASSPAGSSGNTIYF
17 | TRBJ1-5 | TRBV5-1 | many | CASSLEQGRGSNQPQHF
16 | TRBJ2-1 | TRBV6-6 | - | CASSYLRDLSYNEQFF
15 | TRBJ1-1 | TRBV7-9 | - | CASSLVGLMNTEAFF
13 | TRBJ2-5 | TRBV5-6 | many | CASSRNLQETQYF
14 | TRBJ1-2 | TRBV12-3/TRBV12-4 | few | CASSFGTESYGYTF
15 | TRBJ1-5 | TRBV7-8 | few | CASGRDRSEDQPQHF
13 | TRBJ1-1 | TRBV20-1 | many | CSARDLGSTAAFF
14 | TRBJ2-1 | TRBV20-1 | - | CSASLLSSYNEQFF
15 | TRBJ1-1 | TRBV20-1 | few | CSARAGGPMNTEAFF
13 | TRBJ1-5 | TRBV7-2 | - | CASSLALRRPQHF